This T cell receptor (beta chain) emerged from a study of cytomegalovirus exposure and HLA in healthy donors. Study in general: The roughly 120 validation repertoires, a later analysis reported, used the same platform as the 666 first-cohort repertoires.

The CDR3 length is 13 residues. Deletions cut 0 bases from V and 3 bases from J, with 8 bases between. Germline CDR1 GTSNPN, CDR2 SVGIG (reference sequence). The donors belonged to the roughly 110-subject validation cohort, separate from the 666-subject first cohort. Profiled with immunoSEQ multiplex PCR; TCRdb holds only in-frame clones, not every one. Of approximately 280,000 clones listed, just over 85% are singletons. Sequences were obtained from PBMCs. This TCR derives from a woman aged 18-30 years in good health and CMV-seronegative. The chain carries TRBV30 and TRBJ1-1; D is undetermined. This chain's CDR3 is CAWSVLGDTEAFF. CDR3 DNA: TGTGCCTGGAGTGTACTAGGTGACACTGAAGCTTTCTTT.